This TCR beta chain emerged from a study of T cell changes during pregnancy in multiple sclerosis. The data were produced by immunoSEQ multiplex PCR, yet TCRdb's version contains in-frame clones alone and is incomplete. The sample consists of more than 25,000 clones, about 91% of them appearing once. The germline V gene has CDR1 SNHLY and CDR2 FYNNEI. V was pared by 7 bases and J by 7 bases, with 13 bases between. The CDR3 length is 13 residues. The J gene is TRBJ1-4, the V gene TRBV2; tentative D call: TRBD1 (5 bases). The material sequenced was peripheral blood, taken in the first trimester of pregnancy. The sequence derives from a female donor in good health, enrolled as a control in a pregnancy study. The CDR3 region has the DNA TGTGCCAGCAAGGGCCAGGGAGGTGAAAAACTGTTTTTT. This sequence encodes CASKGQGGEKLFF.